The clone carrying this TCR beta chain has just a few counts. The entry originates in a study of T cells after yellow fever vaccination. TCRdb ran MiXCR on the 5' RACE reads and lists one entry per CDR3 protein. The profile shows 450,000 to 600,000 distinct CDR3 sequences, about a sixth of them singletons. The CDR3 covers 14 residues. V was shortened by 4 bases and J by 6 bases, with 16 bases between the two germline ends. Germline values: CDR1 MNHEY, CDR2 SVGAGI. The receptor was isolated from a man between 18 and 35 years old who received the YFV17D yellow fever vaccine. The V call is TRBV6-5, the J call TRBJ2-7, with D maybe TRBD1 (5 bases). The specimen was PBMCs, collected roughly 5 days after the first yellow fever vaccination. Here the CDR3 reads CASSFPGLRAEQYV. The CDR3 DNA is TGTGCCAGCAGTTTCCCCGGTCTCAGGGCCGAGCAGTACGTC.